The 28 T cell receptor beta chains presented below share a single source sample, sequenced in a study of control samples from healthy donors and cancer patients. The method was immunoSEQ multiplex PCR; TCRdb's version includes in-frame clones alone and lacks a portion of them. The data hold roughly 370,000 clones, with roughly 90% observed a single time. Sequences were obtained from PBMCs. These receptors came from a man aged 35 to 55 with head and neck cancer.

The genes are TRBV3-1 (or the pseudogene TRBV3-2) and TRBJ1-3; 9 bases are shared with TRBD1. Germline assignment: CDR1 LGHDT and CDR2 YNNKEL (reference sequence). V lost 5 bases, J lost 1 base, and 3 bases stayed unmatched. This CDR3 spans 15 amino acids. CDR3 nucleotide sequence: TGTGCCAGCAGCAGGGACAGGGTGTCTGGAAACACCATATATTTT. Translating gives CASSRDRVSGNTIYF.

The chain employs TRBV28 and TRBJ2-2; TRBD1 aligns across 9 bases. The CDR3 sequence is 15 residues long. Germline assignment: CDR1 MDHEN and CDR2 SYDVKM. V was clipped by 5 bases and J by 6 bases; unmatched bases: 7. The CDR3 here is CASSPGQGVPGELFF. Here the CDR3 DNA reads TGTGCCAGCAGTCCGGGACAGGGAGTTCCCGGGGAGCTGTTTTTT.

The J gene is TRBJ1-2, the V gene TRBV10-2; 7 nucleotides match TRBD1. V shed 11 bases, J shed 3 bases, and the junction held 6 bases outside the gene matches. CDR1 WSHSY and CDR2 SAAADI come from the germline V gene. The CDR3 length is 12 residues. CDR3 bases: TGCGCCGCAGGAGGGGGCGACTATGGCTACACCTTC. It yields the protein CAAGGGDYGYTF.

This clone showed up just once. The genes are TRBV27 and TRBJ2-2; no reliable D call. The CDR3 sequence is 16 residues long. V lost 0 bases, J lost 0 bases, and 8 bases lay in between. Germline loops: CDR1 MNHEY, CDR2 SMNVEV (reference sequence). Written as DNA, the CDR3 is TGTGCCAGCAGTTTATCGAGGATACCGAACACCGGGGAGCTGTTTTTT. Protein: CASSLSRIPNTGELFF.

This clone was detected only a few times. The V and J genes are TRBV9 and TRBJ1-2, with 8 bases lining up with TRBD1. The CDR3 has 18 amino acids. V shed 0 bases, J shed 4 bases, and the junction held 14 bases outside the gene matches. Germline V gene sequence: CDR1 SGDLS, CDR2 YYNGEE. CDR3 sequence reads: CASSVGGQGGEGIYGYTF. The CDR3 nucleotides are TGTGCCAGCAGCGTAGGCGGACAGGGAGGGGAGGGCATCTATGGCTACACCTTC.

This clone came up once. This chain uses TRBV4-2 with TRBJ1-6; 11 bases line up with TRBD1. Germline V CDR1 and CDR2: LGHNA, YNFKEQ. This CDR3 spans 21 amino acids. V trimming: 0 bases; J trimming: 0 bases; junction bases outside the gene matches: 10. CDR3 in DNA: TGTGCCAGCAGCCAAGATCGGCGGGACAGGGGGTATAGCTCCTATAATTCACCCCTCCACTTT. It yields the protein CASSQDRRDRGYSSYNSPLHF.

The gene calls are TRBV2 and TRBJ1-1, with 12 positions matching TRBD1. Germline loops: CDR1 SNHLY, CDR2 FYNNEI. The V segment lost 7 bases and the J segment 4 bases; nucleotides outside the gene matches: 13. CDR3 length: 17 residues. CDR3 nucleotide sequence: TGTGCCAGCAACTTCCGGGACAGGGGGCGCGGTGGCACTGAAGCTTTCTTT. Protein product: CASNFRDRGRGGTEAFF. Together with reference TRBV2 and TRBJ1-1, the CDR3 gives the full variable domain: EPEVTQTPSHQVTQMGQEVILRCVPISNHLYFYWYRQILGQKVEFLVSFYNNEISEKSEIFDDQFSVERPDGSNFTLKIRSTKLEDSAMYFCASNFRDRGRGGTEAFFGQGTRLTVV.

The chain is built from TRBV5-1 and TRBJ2-7; the D gene could be TRBD1 or TRBD2 (5 bases each). This CDR3 region has 16 residues. The V gene lost 2 bases and the J gene lost 0 bases, with 15 bases spanning the gap. Germline values: CDR1 SGHRS, CDR2 YFSETQ. As DNA, the CDR3 is TGCGCCAGCAGCTTCGACCGGGACGGGGCCTCCTACGAGCAGTACTTC. This sequence encodes CASSFDRDGASYEQYF.

J is TRBJ2-7 and V is TRBV21-1; TRBD1 is the table's D call, not checked against the DNA. TRBV21-1 corresponds to a pseudogene. CDR3 length: 13 amino acids. The CDR3 DNA reads as TGTGCCAGCAGCGAGCTCCTCGGGACACAGCAGTACTTC. This gives the protein CASSELLGTQQYF.

About this clone itself: Other DNA sequences of this sample code for an identical CDR3. V and J are TRBV7-3 and TRBJ1-1; TRBD1 aligns across 9 bases. The ends lost 5 bases at V and 5 bases at J; junction bases unmatched: 9. The CDR3 is 15 residues long. Germline lookup yields CDR1 SGHTA and CDR2 FQGTGA. The DNA for the CDR3 is TGTGCCAGCAGCCCTACAGGGGGCGCACGGACTGAAGCTTTCTTT. It yields the protein CASSPTGGARTEAFF.

The genes are TRBV2 and TRBJ1-5, with D possibly matching TRBD1 (6 bases). Germline V gene sequence: CDR1 SNHLY, CDR2 FYNNEI. The CDR3 has 16 residues. Trimming left V 5 bases short and J 4 bases short, with 18 bases between. CDR3 nucleotide sequence: TGTGCCAGCAGTTATCGGACACAGGGTTGGAATCAGCCCCAGCATTTT. Its protein product is CASSYRTQGWNQPQHF.

V gene TRBV3-1 (or the pseudogene TRBV3-2) combines with J gene TRBJ2-2; TRBD1 might be the D (5 bases). The V end lost 0 bases, the J end lost 5 bases, and 13 bases lay between the germline ends. Germline V gene data show CDR1 as LGHDT and CDR2 as YNNKEL (reference sequence). CDR3 length: 16 residues. Here the CDR3 DNA reads TGTGCCAGCAGCCAAGATGCCAGGGAAGGGACCGGGGAGCTGTTTTTT. Translated: CASSQDAREGTGELFF.

Worth noting for this clone: The sample contains more than one DNA sequence encoding this CDR3. The chain's CDR3 is CASSLRGEDTQYF. In DNA form, the CDR3 reads TGCGCCAGCAGCTTGCGGGGGGAGGATACGCAGTATTTT. The genes are TRBV5-1 and TRBJ2-3; the match to TRBD2 covers 7 bases. The CDR3 has 13 residues. The germline gives CDR1 SGHRS, CDR2 YFSETQ. Losses at the gene ends were 1 base for V and 6 bases for J; bases not matched to a gene: 2.

In DNA form, the CDR3 reads TGTGCCAGCAGCACCTCTGGGGCCAACGTCCTGACTTTC. Its protein is CASSTSGANVLTF. The chain carries TRBV7-2 and TRBJ2-6, with D unclear. Trimming took 5 bases from V and 0 from J, leaving 2 bases between them. This CDR3 contains 13 residues. Germline V gene sequence: CDR1 SGHTA, CDR2 FQGNSA.

This clone was recorded once. The chain carries TRBV2 and TRBJ1-4; D remains ambiguous. The germline V and J ends were trimmed by 3 bases and 7 bases, with 12 bases remaining between them. The CDR3 totals 14 residues. The germline CDR1 and CDR2 sequences are SNHLY and FYNNEI. CDR3 DNA: TGTGCCAGCAGTGATAATGGGCGAGGTGAAAAACTGTTTTTT. Amino acids: CASSDNGRGEKLFF.

The rearrangement joins TRBV28 to TRBJ1-2; D unresolved. The CDR3 is 14 residues long. Germline lookup yields CDR1 MDHEN and CDR2 SYDVKM. Trimming removed 7 bases from V and 1 base from J, with 13 bases in between. The CDR3 loop reads CASTSRALNYGYTF. The CDR3 DNA follows: TGTGCCAGCACGTCAAGAGCCCTTAACTATGGCTACACCTTC.

J is TRBJ2-2 and V is TRBV19, with 8 positions matching TRBD1. Germline-derived CDR1 and CDR2 are LNHDA and SQIVND (reference sequence). V lost 7 bases and J lost 3; bases outside the gene matches: 7. CDR3 length: 15 residues. The CDR3 spells CASTTEDRDTGELFF. The DNA of the CDR3 is TGTGCCAGTACCACCGAGGACAGGGACACCGGGGAGCTGTTTTTT. The variable domain in full, completed from reference TRBV19 and TRBJ2-2, reads DGGITQSPKYLFRKEGQNVTLSCEQNLNHDAMYWYRQDPGQGLRLIYYSQIVNDFQKGDIAEGYSVSREKKESFPLTVTSAQKNPTAFYLCASTTEDRDTGELFFGEGSRLTVL.

The chain is built from TRBV15 and TRBJ1-4; no firm D call. The V end lost 5 bases, the J end lost 3 bases, and 16 bases lay between the germline ends. The CDR3 extends over 16 amino acids. CDR1 LNHNV and CDR2 YYDKDF come from the germline V gene (reference sequence). CDR3 loop: CATSPRLSGANEKLFF. The CDR3 region has the DNA TGTGCCACCAGCCCTCGACTTTCTGGTGCTAATGAAAAACTGTTTTTT.

The chain uses TRBV3-1 (or the pseudogene TRBV3-2) and TRBJ2-3; the match to TRBD2 covers 10 bases. The germline gives CDR1 LGHDT, CDR2 YNNKEL (reference sequence). The CDR3 covers 16 residues. V lost 0 bases and J lost 6; bases outside the gene matches: 6. CDR3: CASSQDNLAGEDTQYF. DNA of the CDR3: TGTGCCAGCAGCCAAGATAACCTAGCGGGGGAGGATACGCAGTATTTT.

The rearrangement uses TRBV3-1 (or the pseudogene TRBV3-2) and TRBJ2-7, with D maybe TRBD1 (6 bases). Trimming pared 4 bases from V and 1 base from J, leaving 8 bases between. Germline V gene lookup returns CDR1 LGHDT and CDR2 YNNKEL (reference sequence). The CDR3 runs 13 residues. This CDR3 is CASSPTGSYEQYF. DNA of the CDR3: TGTGCCAGCAGCCCGACAGGATCCTACGAGCAGTACTTC.

To note about this clone: The identical CDR3 is also encoded by other nucleotide sequences in the sample. The chain employs TRBV28 and TRBJ2-3; perhaps TRBD2 as D (5 bases). This CDR3 is 14 amino acids long. Between the trimmed V and J ends, which lost 3 bases and 1 base, there was a span of 8 bases. The germline V gene encodes CDR1 MDHEN and CDR2 SYDVKM. The CDR3 DNA reads TGTGCCAGCAGTTTCCTTAGCGGCACAGATACGCAGTATTTT. Its translation: CASSFLSGTDTQYF.

The chain is built from TRBV30 and TRBJ2-3, with TRBD2 matching 16 bases. Per germline, CDR1 GTSNPN and CDR2 SVGIG (reference sequence). CDR3 length: 16 amino acids. V trimming: 4 bases; J trimming: 6 bases; junction bases outside the gene matches: 7. The DNA for the CDR3 is TGTGCCTGGATCCCGGGACTAGCGGGGGGGCCGGATACGCAGTATTTT. This gives the protein CAWIPGLAGGPDTQYF.

There are a few counts of this clone. V is TRBV11-2 and J is TRBJ1-5; tentatively, D is TRBD1 (5 bases). Germline-derived CDR1 and CDR2 are SGHAT and FQNNGV. Trimming took 5 bases from V and 1 from J, leaving 9 bases between them. The CDR3 totals 14 residues. In nucleotides, the CDR3 is TGTGCCAGCAGCGCAGGGACGAGCAATCAGCCCCAGCATTTT. It yields the protein CASSAGTSNQPQHF.

The gene calls are TRBV7-2 and TRBJ2-6; D is ambiguous. Trimming pared 3 bases from V and 0 bases from J, leaving 3 bases between. The CDR3 sequence is 14 residues long. Per the germline V gene, CDR1 is SGHTA and CDR2 is FQGNSA. The CDR3 DNA reads as TGTGCCAGCAGCTTCCTCTCTGGGGCCAACGTCCTGACTTTC. Its protein is CASSFLSGANVLTF. Filled out from reference TRBV7-2 and TRBJ2-6, the complete variable domain reads GAGVSQSPSNKVTEKGKDVELRCDPISGHTALYWYRQSLGQGLEFLIYFQGNSAPDKSGLPSDRFSAERTGGSVSTLTIQRTQQEDSAVYLCASSFLSGANVLTFGAGSRLTVL.

Comments on this clone: Other DNA sequences in this sample translate to the same CDR3. This chain joins TRBV4-1 and TRBJ2-5, with TRBD1 as a possible D gene (5 bases). Trimming cost V 1 base and J 0 bases, with 9 bases left between them. Germline V gene data show CDR1 as MGHRA and CDR2 as YSYEKL. The CDR3 contains 15 residues. The CDR3 is CASSQATAYQETQYF. CDR3 nucleotide sequence: TGCGCCAGCAGCCAAGCGACAGCTTACCAAGAGACCCAGTACTTC.

The V and J genes are TRBV24-1 and TRBJ1-1; D unresolved. CDR3 length: 13 residues. Germline V gene sequence: CDR1 KGHDR, CDR2 SFDVKD. The V and J ends lost 1 base and 1 base respectively, with 3 bases between them. The CDR3 DNA sequence: TGTGCCACCAGTGATTTCAAGAACACTGAAGCTTTCTTT. Translation: CATSDFKNTEAFF.

The rearrangement joins TRBV5-4 to TRBJ1-4, with TRBD1 as a possible D gene (6 bases). Trimming took 0 bases from V and 4 from J, leaving 10 bases between them. The length of the CDR3 is 15 residues. Per the germline V gene, CDR1 is SGHNT and CDR2 is YYREEE (reference sequence). For the CDR3, the DNA is TGTGCCAGCAGCTTGGAAGCAGGGGATAATGAAAAACTGTTTTTT. Translated, it gives CASSLEAGDNEKLFF. Full variable domain (rest looked up from reference TRBV5-4 and TRBJ1-4): ETGVTQSPTHLIKTRGQQVTLRCSSQSGHNTVSWYQQALGQGPQFIFQYYREEENGRGNFPPRFSGLQFPNYSSELNVNALELDDSALYLCASSLEAGDNEKLFFGSGTQLSVL.

The rearrangement uses TRBV7-9 and TRBJ2-3; TRBD1 agrees at 7 bases. J was trimmed by 6 bases and V by 5 bases; bases with no gene match: 8. Germline V lookup: CDR1 SEHNR, CDR2 FQNEAQ (reference sequence). The CDR3 runs 14 residues. CDR3 in amino acids: CASSATGALDTQYF. In nucleotides, the CDR3 is TGTGCCAGCAGCGCTACAGGGGCGCTGGATACGCAGTATTTT.